This TCR beta chain was profiled in a study of cytomegalovirus exposure and HLA in healthy donors. Study-level points and caveats: It has been reported that TCR beta sequences accurately predicted the HLA-A and HLA-B alleles of most subjects. About 90% or about 30% of the time was how often most TCR beta V segments were productive, according to an earlier analysis.

Concerning this clone: The antigen is unknown.

CDR1 and CDR2 (germline): SEHNR, FQNEAQ (reference sequence). This CDR3 is 15 amino acids long. Between the trimmed V and J ends, which lost 2 bases and 1 base, there was a span of 11 bases. PCR primers comprised 60 Vbeta and 13 Jbeta primers. Clones were read by immunoSEQ multiplex PCR, and TCRdb kept only the in-frame ones, dropping some. The sample lists about 100,000 clones; 70% to 85% were seen once. This chain joins TRBV7-9 and TRBJ1-2; perhaps TRBD1 as D (5 bases). This sequence originates from a male donor in good health and CMV-seronegative. The source material was PBMCs. Written as DNA, the CDR3 is TGTGCCAGCAGCTTACATGGGGCGGTTAACTATGGCTACACCTTC. This encodes CASSLHGAVNYGYTF.